The 14 T cell receptor beta chains below were found in one sample sequenced in a study of cytomegalovirus exposure and HLA in healthy donors. Primers for the PCR totalled 60 Vbeta and 13 Jbeta. The repertoire was sequenced with immunoSEQ multiplex PCR; TCRdb's copy has only in-frame clones and lacks some. The sample gives some 250,000 clones, roughly 87% of which show up once; 5% to 6% is in the top ten. Sequenced material: PBMCs. All receptors come from a middle-aged woman in good health and CMV-seropositive.

The chain carries TRBV11-3 and TRBJ2-1; TRBD2 is a possible D gene (6 bases). Germline V gene sequence: CDR1 SGHNT, CDR2 YENEEA. The length of the CDR3 is 15 residues. The V end lost 0 bases, the J end lost 0 bases, and 6 bases lay between the germline ends. In nucleotides, the CDR3 is TGTGCCAGCAGCTTAGATAGCGGCTCCTACAATGAGCAGTTCTTC. Translated: CASSLDSGSYNEQFF.

J is TRBJ1-5 and V is TRBV6-5; 8 bases are shared with TRBD1. Germline loops: CDR1 MNHEY, CDR2 SVGAGI. J lost 5 bases, V lost 6 bases, and 3 bases had no gene match. The length of the CDR3 is 13 residues. The CDR3 spells CASRKTGDQPQHF. CDR3 DNA sequence: TGTGCCAGCAGAAAGACAGGGGATCAGCCCCAGCATTTT.

The rearrangement links TRBV5-1 to TRBJ2-7; 8 bases map to TRBD1. This CDR3 is built from 14 residues. From germline, CDR1 is SGHRS and CDR2 YFSETQ. The ends lost 0 bases at V and 6 bases at J; junction bases unmatched: 5. The CDR3 reads CASSLAQGGGEQYF. DNA of the CDR3: TGCGCCAGCAGCTTGGCACAGGGGGGCGGCGAGCAGTACTTC.

The rearrangement uses TRBV30 and TRBJ1-6; D gene uncertain. The CDR3 is 14 residues long. Trimming took 8 bases from V and 9 from J, leaving 20 bases between them. The germline V gene has CDR1 GTSNPN and CDR2 SVGIG (reference sequence). This chain's CDR3 is CAHSRGPEGSPLHF. DNA of the CDR3: TGTGCCCATTCCCGCGGCCCCGAGGGTTCACCCCTCCACTTT.

The chain combines TRBV5-6 with TRBJ2-7; TRBD2 aligns across 16 bases. The CDR3 is 18 amino acids. Per the germline V gene, CDR1 is SGHDT and CDR2 is YYEEEE. V lost 4 bases, J lost 3 bases, and 10 bases stayed unmatched. CDR3 DNA sequence: TGTGCCAGCAGCCCGACACGCGGGACTAGCGGGGGGGACTACGAGCAGTACTTC. Amino acid sequence: CASSPTRGTSGGDYEQYF. The entire variable domain, with the rest obtained from reference TRBV5-6 and TRBJ2-7, is as follows: DAGVTQSPTHLIKTRGQQVTLRCSPKSGHDTVSWYQQALGQGPQFIFQYYEEEERQRGNFPDRFSGHQFPNYSSELNVNALLLGDSALYLCASSPTRGTSGGDYEQYFGPGTRLTVT.

This clone showed up just once. The CDR3 sequence: CASSMSLTGWRIGYTF. The CDR3 DNA is TGTGCCAGCAGCATGTCATTGACAGGGTGGAGGATTGGCTACACCTTC. The J gene is TRBJ1-2, the V gene TRBV9; 7 bases agree with TRBD1. V lost 4 bases, J lost 7 bases, and 16 bases stayed unmatched. Per the germline V gene, CDR1 is SGDLS and CDR2 is YYNGEE. The CDR3 spans 16 residues.

The J gene is TRBJ2-1, the V gene TRBV7-9, with 7 bases that match TRBD1. V was clipped by 3 bases and J by 9 bases; unmatched bases: 11. The CDR3 consists of 15 residues. The germline CDR1 and CDR2 sequences are SEHNR and FQNEAQ (reference sequence). In DNA, the CDR3 is TGTGCCAGCAGCTTCTCAGAGACAGGGATTGGTGAGCAGTTCTTC. Its translation: CASSFSETGIGEQFF.

This chain connects TRBV7-2 to TRBJ2-3, with 12 bases that match TRBD2. After removal of 3 bases from V and 4 bases from J, the junction contained 5 bases not matched to a gene. CDR3 length: 16 amino acids. Germline assignment: CDR1 SGHTA and CDR2 FQGNSA. The CDR3 loop reads CASSFLAGGGSDTQYF. CDR3 sequence (DNA): TGTGCCAGCAGCTTCCTAGCGGGAGGGGGGTCAGATACGCAGTATTTT.

This chain connects TRBV6-5 to TRBJ1-6, with 7 bases that match TRBD1. The germline gives CDR1 MNHEY, CDR2 SVGAGI. Losses at the gene ends were 2 bases for V and 9 bases for J; bases not matched to a gene: 4. The CDR3 covers 14 residues. CDR3 DNA sequence: TGTGCCAGCAGTTACGACAGGGAAGTTTCACCCCTCCACTTT. This translates into CASSYDREVSPLHF.

The chain has TRBV12-5 and TRBJ1-1; D not certain. V was shortened by 5 bases and J by 4 bases, with 11 bases between the two germline ends. The CDR3 has 13 residues. The germline CDR1 and CDR2 sequences are LGHNT and FRNRAP. The CDR3 reads CASGLKSGTEAFF. The CDR3 DNA reads as TGTGCTAGTGGTCTTAAATCAGGCACTGAAGCTTTCTTT.

The chain joins TRBV7-2 to TRBJ2-7, with D perhaps TRBD1 (5 bases). CDR1 is SGHTA, CDR2 FQGNSA, per germline. The CDR3 covers 13 residues. Between the trimmed V and J ends, which lost 5 bases and 1 base, there was a span of 9 bases. In DNA, the CDR3 is TGTGCCAGCAGCGTCTCAGGGTCCTACGAGCAGTACTTC. It specifies CASSVSGSYEQYF. Combining the CDR3 with reference TRBV7-2 and TRBJ2-7 gives the whole variable domain GAGVSQSPSNKVTEKGKDVELRCDPISGHTALYWYRQSLGQGLEFLIYFQGNSAPDKSGLPSDRFSAERTGGSVSTLTIQRTQQEDSAVYLCASSVSGSYEQYFGPGTRLTVT.

V is TRBV19 and J is TRBJ1-3; unclear D gene. This CDR3 is 15 amino acids long. The germline gives CDR1 LNHDA, CDR2 SQIVND (reference sequence). V was trimmed by 5 bases and J by 5 bases, leaving 16 bases between them. The CDR3 reads CASSLQIPSRNTIYF. CDR3 bases: TGTGCCAGTAGTCTCCAGATCCCTTCGAGAAACACCATATATTTT.

Note on this clone: A read error may produce the germline difference seen at one junction end. The chain employs TRBV7-3 and TRBJ2-7; TRBD2 agrees at 14 bases. The CDR3 has 16 amino acids. The germline V gene has CDR1 SGHTA and CDR2 FQGTGA. CDR3 in amino acids: CSSSRGTSGRINEQYF. CDR3 in DNA: TGTTCCAGCAGTCGAGGGACTAGCGGGAGAATAAACGAGCAGTACTTC.

The chain uses TRBV30 and TRBJ2-5; D perhaps matches TRBD1 (6 bases). Germline values: CDR1 GTSNPN, CDR2 SVGIG (reference sequence). This CDR3 is built from 13 residues. The V gene lost 7 bases and the J gene lost 4 bases, with 16 bases spanning the gap. The CDR3: CAYLGAGVETQYF. Written as DNA, the CDR3 is TGTGCCTATCTGGGGGCAGGGGTAGAGACCCAGTACTTC.